A selection of T cell receptor beta chains follows, all from one sample in a study of identical twins' blood T cells. TCRdb recomputed calls from the 5' RACE reads with MiXCR, one row per CDR3 protein. The sample holds 350,000 to 400,000 distinct CDR3 sequences, 28% seen once. Sample: PBMCs. These receptors were taken from a woman between 18 and 50 years old in good health. CDR3s include the opening cysteine and the closing phenylalanine or tryptophan. The D gene is left open where the match is weak. Part of the rows lack a size; the others show once, few, many or a class for expanded clones.

TRBJ1-4,.,TRBV5-1,16,few,CASSLDLRGTNEKLFF,TGCGCCAGCAGCTTGGACCTCAGGGGAACTAATGAAAAACTGTTTTTT
TRBJ1-2,.,TRBV29-1,10,few,CSVEGPGYTF,TGCAGCGTTGAAGGACCCGGCTACACCTTC
TRBJ1-4,.,TRBV3-1,21,few,CASSQDFGQAKKRATNEKLFF,TGTGCCAGCAGCCAAGATTTCGGGCAGGCGAAAAAAAGAGCAACTAATGAAAAACTGTTTTTT
TRBJ2-7,.,TRBV20-1,13,few,CSATFGGSYEQYF,TGCAGTGCTACCTTTGGGGGGAGCTACGAGCAGTACTTC
TRBJ1-1,.,TRBV5-4,14,.,CASSFFGGNTEAFF,TGTGCCAGCAGCTTCTTTGGTGGGAACACTGAAGCTTTCTTT
TRBJ1-5,.,TRBV6-5,14,many,CASSYSREGQPQHF,TGTGCCAGCAGTTACTCGCGGGAAGGGCAGCCCCAGCATTTT
TRBJ2-5,TRBD2,TRBV7-9,16,few,CASSQGLAGVSETQYF,TGTGCCAGCAGCCAGGGACTAGCGGGAGTATCTGAGACCCAGTACTTC
TRBJ2-1,.,TRBV6-2/TRBV6-3,14,few,CASADFDWLNEQFF,TGTGCCAGCGCTGATTTCGACTGGCTCAATGAGCAGTTCTTC
TRBJ1-1,.,TRBV20-1,12,.,CSAMTWGAEAFF,TGCAGTGCAATGACCTGGGGGGCTGAAGCTTTCTTT
TRBJ2-2,.,TRBV10-1,14,.,CASRLSENTGELFF,TGCGCCAGCAGGTTGTCAGAGAACACCGGGGAGCTGTTTTTT
TRBJ1-1,.,TRBV12-5,16,many,CASGLSGHTTRTEAFF,TGTGCTAGTGGTCTCTCGGGACACACGACCAGGACTGAAGCTTTCTTT
TRBJ2-7,.,TRBV27,13,.,CASSSWDSYQQYF,TGTGCCAGCAGTTCCTGGGATAGTTACCAGCAGTACTTC
TRBJ1-2,.,TRBV13,18,.,CASTDMTPREKNNYGYTF,TGTGCCAGCACCGACATGACACCAAGGGAGAAAAATAACTATGGCTACACCTTC
TRBJ1-5,.,TRBV29-1,14,.,CSVAWGARNQPQHF,TGCAGCGTCGCCTGGGGGGCGCGTAATCAGCCCCAGCATTTT
TRBJ1-4,.,TRBV20-1,13,few,CSAGWGVNEKLFF,TGCAGTGCTGGTTGGGGGGTCAATGAAAAACTGTTTTTT
TRBJ2-3,TRBD2,TRBV7-2,17,.,CASSLAGPSWSTDTQYF,TGTGCCAGCAGCCTAGCGGGACCCTCTTGGAGCACAGATACGCAGTATTTT
TRBJ2-7,TRBD1,TRBV5-1,15,.,CASSKLTGGDYEQYF,TGCGCCAGCAGCAAACTGACAGGGGGAGACTACGAGCAGTACTTC
TRBJ1-4,.,TRBV14,18,.,CASSRMEEGIATNEKLFF,TGTGCCAGCAGCCGCATGGAGGAGGGGATTGCAACTAATGAAAAACTGTTTTTT
TRBJ1-2,.,TRBV4-3,15,.,CASSQEVVSGNGYTF,TGCGCCAGCAGCCAGGAGGTGGTGTCGGGGAATGGCTACACCTTC
TRBJ2-7,.,TRBV6-2/TRBV6-3,11,few,CASSYTAKQYF,TGTGCCAGCAGTTACACTGCAAAGCAGTACTTC
TRBJ1-2,TRBD1,TRBV6-6,19,few,CASSPSPSGQGFKLRGYTF,TGTGCCAGCAGCCCCAGCCCCTCGGGACAGGGTTTCAAGCTGCGGGGCTACACCTTC
TRBJ1-1,.,TRBV18,16,.,CASSPLVEGKRTEAFF,TGTGCCAGCTCACCACTGGTAGAGGGGAAGAGGACTGAAGCTTTCTTT
TRBJ2-1,.,TRBV5-1,15,.,CASRSQGGFHNEQFF,TGCGCCAGCAGATCTCAGGGAGGATTCCACAATGAGCAGTTCTTC
TRBJ2-5,.,TRBV9,15,.,CASSVEGVPQETQYF,TGTGCCAGCAGCGTTGAGGGAGTGCCCCAAGAGACCCAGTACTTC
TRBJ2-1,.,TRBV18,14,.,CSSSALAGVNEQLF,TGTTCCAGCTCAGCGCTAGCAGGGGTAAATGAGCAGCTCTTC
TRBJ2-1,.,TRBV5-6,15,.,CASSATLTSLDEQFF,TGTGCCAGCAGCGCAACGCTTACTAGCCTCGATGAGCAGTTCTTC
TRBJ2-3,TRBD1,TRBV29-1,15,.,CSVGRTGASTDTQYF,TGCAGCGTCGGCAGAACAGGGGCTAGCACAGATACGCAGTATTTT
TRBJ1-2,.,TRBV4-3,16,many,CASSQSLAPGPYGYTF,TGCGCCAGCAGCCAATCACTGGCCCCGGGCCCCTATGGCTACACCTTC
TRBJ2-1,.,TRBV29-1,13,few,CSVEGTTYNEQFF,TGCAGCGTTGAAGGGACTACTTACAATGAGCAGTTCTTC
TRBJ1-2,.,TRBV29-1,15,.,CSVEGLIKANYGYTF,TGCAGCGTTGAGGGACTTATAAAAGCTAACTATGGCTACACCTTC
TRBJ1-4,.,TRBV19,13,.,CASTGQRNEKLFF,TGTGCCAGTACGGGGCAGAGAAATGAAAAACTGTTTTTT
TRBJ1-1,TRBD1,TRBV6-1,14,.,CASSGAGGLTEAFF,TGTGCCAGCAGTGGAGCAGGGGGGCTCACTGAAGCTTTCTTT
TRBJ2-2,.,TRBV5-1,14,few,CASSAGTNTGELFF,TGCGCCAGTAGCGCTGGGACCAACACCGGGGAGCTGTTTTTT
TRBJ1-1,.,TRBV27,14,.,CTSSLNQGSSEAFF,TGTACCAGCAGTTTAAATCAGGGGAGTTCTGAAGCTTTCTTT
TRBJ2-5,.,TRBV29-1,12,.,CSGRLVQETQYF,TGCAGCGGTAGACTGGTTCAAGAGACCCAGTACTTC
TRBJ1-2,.,TRBV29-1,11,.,CSGFGEYGYTF,TGCAGCGGTTTTGGGGAATATGGCTACACCTTC
TRBJ2-1,.,TRBV7-6,16,.,CASSGRRLSSYNEQFF,TGTGCCAGCAGCGGACGACGACTGAGCTCCTACAATGAGCAGTTCTTC
TRBJ1-1,.,TRBV2,13,few,CATRDKSNTEAFF,TGTGCCACCCGGGACAAGTCGAACACTGAAGCTTTCTTT
TRBJ1-2,.,TRBV7-8,11,few,CASSLAYIHTF,TGTGCCAGCAGCTTAGCGTATATCCACACCTTC
TRBJ1-1,.,TRBV11-2,13,.,CASSFGQGNEALF,.
TRBJ2-1,TRBD1,TRBV9,13,few,CASSGQGGNEQFF,TGTGCCAGCAGCGGACAGGGCGGCAATGAGCAGTTCTTC
TRBJ1-1,.,TRBV20-1,16,.,CSARDPKGPTNTEAFF,TGCAGTGCTAGAGATCCCAAGGGACCCACGAACACTGAAGCTTTCTTT
TRBJ2-7,.,TRBV20-1,14,.,CSARDLGSDDEQYF,TGCAGTGCTAGAGATCTGGGAAGTGACGACGAGCAGTACTTC
TRBJ1-2,.,TRBV7-3,16,few,CASSLTHADSLYGYTF,TGTGCCAGCAGCCTGACCCACGCCGACAGCCTCTATGGCTACACCTTC
TRBJ1-4,.,TRBV6-7,14,.,CASPAGDGNEKLFF,TGTGCCTCCCCGGCCGGAGATGGTAATGAAAAACTGTTTTTT
TRBJ1-1,TRBD1,TRBV10-3,15,.,CAADRGTGQSDEAFF,TGTGCCGCTGACCGAGGAACGGGACAGAGTGATGAAGCTTTCTTT
TRBJ2-4,.,TRBV4-3,13,.,CASSQDRENVQYF,TGCGCCAGCAGCCAAGACAGGGAAAACGTTCAGTACTTC
TRBJ2-1,.,TRBV5-6,19,.,CASSGYLAYADSEYNEQFF,TGTGCCAGCAGCGGGTATCTGGCCTACGCGGACTCGGAGTACAATGAGCAGTTCTTC
TRBJ1-1,.,TRBV29-1,10,many,CSVDRDEAFF,TGCAGCGTTGACAGGGATGAAGCTTTCTTT
TRBJ2-2,.,TRBV12-5,23,few,CASGLVDAGQPYVGYSITGELFF,TGTGCTAGTGGTTTGGTCGATGCCGGACAGCCCTACGTGGGGTACTCGATCACCGGGGAGCTGTTTTTT
TRBJ1-2,.,TRBV20-1,14,many,CSARDPGSSYGYTF,TGCAGTGCTAGAGATCCCGGGAGCAGCTATGGCTACACCTTC
TRBJ1-2,.,TRBV29-1,13,many,CSVVDSFDYGYTF,TGCAGCGTTGTTGACAGTTTTGACTATGGCTACACCTTC
TRBJ1-1,.,TRBV14,18,.,CASSQVESRAAQLTEAFF,TGTGCCAGCAGCCAAGTGGAATCCAGGGCGGCACAACTAACTGAAGCTTTCTTT
TRBJ1-2,TRBD1,TRBV24-1,14,.,CATSDTGQNYGYTF,TGTGCCACCAGTGATACGGGACAGAACTATGGCTACACCTTC
TRBJ1-5,TRBD1,TRBV19,17,few,CASSLDRVSPQWQPQHF,TGTGCCAGTAGCCTTGACAGGGTTTCACCACAATGGCAGCCCCAGCATTTT